The 14 T cell receptor beta chains reported below all come from one sample, sequenced in a study of blood T cell repertoires in COVID-19. Here immunoSEQ multiplex PCR was the method, and the copy in TCRdb shows in-frame clones only, minus some. This table has 120,000 to 150,000 clones, 70% to 90% appearing once. The sequenced sample was peripheral blood. The receptors were gathered from a human donor with acute or convalescent COVID-19. The donor label of this sample is uncertain.

CDR3 bases: TGTGCCACGAAGGGCGGGGCGATTGCTGGAAACACCATATATTTT. Translating it yields CATKGGAIAGNTIYF. This rearrangement joins TRBV6-5 to TRBJ1-3; a weak D match, TRBD1 (5 bases). The CDR3 covers 15 residues. V lost 10 bases and J 2 bases, leaving 18 bases between the germline ends. Germline loops: CDR1 MNHEY, CDR2 SVGAGI.

The chain has TRBV7-2 and TRBJ2-3; TRBD2 agrees at 10 bases. This CDR3 is built from 13 residues. CDR1 and CDR2 (germline): SGHTA, FQGNSA. The ends lost 2 bases at V and 10 bases at J; junction bases unmatched: 3. As DNA, the CDR3 is TGTGCCAGCAGCTTAACTAGCGGGGATCCGCAGTATTTT. Translating gives CASSLTSGDPQYF.

The chain carries TRBV7-6 and TRBJ1-4; 8 bases fit TRBD1. Germline V gene lookup returns CDR1 SGHVS and CDR2 FNYEAQ. The CDR3 extends over 17 amino acids. V lost 5 bases and J lost 1; bases outside the gene matches: 9. The CDR3 coding sequence is TGTGCCAGCAGCCCCAGAACAGGGGGTGTAACTAATGAAAAACTGTTTTTT. As protein: CASSPRTGGVTNEKLFF. Full variable domain (remainder filled in from reference TRBV7-6 and TRBJ1-4): GAGVSQSPRYKVTKRGQDVALRCDPISGHVSLYWYRQALGQGPEFLTYFNYEAQQDKSGLPNDRFSAERPEGSISTLTIQRTEQRDSAMYRCASSPRTGGVTNEKLFFGSGTQLSVL.

The CDR3 reads CASSQEGSGPGYF. Written as DNA, the CDR3 is TGCGCCAGCAGCCAAGAAGGTTCAGGCCCTGGATACTTC. The V call is TRBV4-3, the J call TRBJ2-7; D call uncertain. The V end lost 0 bases, the J end lost 13 bases, and 16 bases lay between the germline ends. This CDR3 contains 13 residues. The germline CDR1 and CDR2 sequences are LGHNA and YSLEER.

This rearrangement joins TRBV7-3 to TRBJ1-6; D gene ambiguous. The germline V and J ends were trimmed by 3 bases and 9 bases, with 18 bases remaining between them. This CDR3 has 16 amino acids. Germline CDR1 is SGHTA and CDR2 is FQGTGA. The CDR3 DNA is TGTGCCAGCAGCTTTGGTCGTGCGGGCAGTGGTTCACCCCTCCACTTT. It translates to CASSFGRAGSGSPLHF.

This clone occurred once. The V and J genes are TRBV18 and TRBJ1-1; perhaps TRBD1 as D (6 bases). The CDR3 runs to 14 residues. The germline V gene has CDR1 KGHSH and CDR2 LQKENI. V dropped 4 bases and J dropped 0 bases, with 9 bases sitting between them. CDR3 sequence reads: CASSRDNVNTEAFF. The CDR3 nucleotides read TGTGCCAGCTCACGGGACAACGTGAACACTGAAGCTTTCTTT.

This CDR3 is CASSIRQGGETQYF. For the CDR3, the DNA is TGTGCCAGTAGTATTCGGCAGGGAGGCGAGACCCAGTACTTC. The chain joins TRBV19 to TRBJ2-5; TRBD2 is a possible D gene (6 bases). Germline values: CDR1 LNHDA, CDR2 SQIVND (reference sequence). V was clipped by 3 bases and J by 5 bases, with 13 bases between them. This CDR3 is 14 amino acids long.

This chain joins TRBV29-1 and TRBJ1-2; TRBD1 agrees at 10 bases. Germline CDR1 SQVTM, CDR2 ANQGSEA. The V and J ends lost 6 bases and 7 bases, in that order; junction bases with no gene match: 5. This CDR3 has 12 residues. DNA for the CDR3: TGCAGCGTAGGGACAGGGGCGGGTGGCTACACCTTC. Encoded protein: CSVGTGAGGYTF. The whole variable domain, remainder taken from reference TRBV29-1 and TRBJ1-2, is SAVISQKPSRDICQRGTSLTIQCQVDSQVTMMFWYRQQPGQSLTLIATANQGSEATYESGFVIDKFPISRPNLTFSTLTVSNMSPEDSSIYLCSVGTGAGGYTFGSGTRLTVV.

V is TRBV5-1 and J is TRBJ2-2; 7 bases agree with TRBD2. The V segment lost 3 bases and the J segment 5 bases; nucleotides outside the gene matches: 16. The germline CDR1 and CDR2 sequences are SGHRS and YFSETQ. This CDR3 is 18 amino acids long. The CDR3 coding sequence is TGCGCCAGCAGCTCCGACGGGGGGTCGGGGCTACCAACCGGGGAGCTGTTTTTT. It yields the protein CASSSDGGSGLPTGELFF.

This chain uses TRBV2 with TRBJ1-2; 7 bases map to TRBD1. Germline assignment: CDR1 SNHLY and CDR2 FYNNEI. CDR3 length: 14 residues. V was clipped by 1 base and J by 2 bases; unmatched bases: 1. CDR3 in DNA: TGTGCCAGCAGTGAAGAGACAGGGAACTATGGCTACACCTTC. This sequence encodes CASSEETGNYGYTF.

The chain joins TRBV14 to TRBJ2-7; D may be TRBD1 (5 bases). Germline values: CDR1 SGHDN, CDR2 FVKESK. V was shortened by 3 bases and J by 4 bases, with 7 bases between the two germline ends. The length of the CDR3 is 12 residues. The CDR3 region has the DNA TGTGCCAGCAGCCAGACAGCATACGAGCAGTACTTC. This encodes CASSQTAYEQYF.

The chain is built from TRBV14 and TRBJ2-5, with D possibly matching TRBD2 (7 bases). Germline V gene sequence: CDR1 SGHDN, CDR2 FVKESK. The CDR3 totals 15 residues. The V and J ends lost 4 bases and 7 bases respectively, with 19 bases between them. The CDR3 region has the DNA TGTGCCAGCAGCCTCGCGGGGGCAGGGGACCGGACCCAGTACTTC. It yields the protein CASSLAGAGDRTQYF.

The V gene is TRBV6-2 or TRBV6-3, the J gene TRBJ1-2, with 9 bases that match TRBD1. After removal of 6 bases from V and 1 base from J, the junction contained 6 bases not matched to a gene. CDR1 is MNHEY, CDR2 SVGEGT, per germline. The CDR3 extends over 15 amino acids. CDR3 residues: CASSIPGQGNYGYTF. The DNA of the CDR3 is TGTGCCAGCAGCATTCCGGGACAGGGTAACTATGGCTACACCTTC.

The rearrangement links TRBV4-3 to TRBJ2-1; 11 positions agree with TRBD2. V dropped 4 bases and J dropped 6; count of bases not matched to a gene: 5. Germline CDR1 LGHNA, CDR2 YSLEER. This CDR3 is 15 amino acids long. CDR3 sequence: CASSPGTSGLNEQFF. The DNA of the CDR3 is TGCGCCAGCAGCCCGGGGACTAGCGGACTCAATGAGCAGTTCTTC.